This T cell receptor (beta chain) was recovered during a study of cytomegalovirus exposure and HLA in healthy donors. Study information: In a previous analysis, 117 million unique TCR beta sequences were found from 150 million to 200 million T cells.

With regard to this clone: Its specificity is not known.

Study observations and caveats: For most subjects, TCR beta sequences were reported to predict HLA-A and HLA-B alleles with accuracy. Analysis performed later found roughly 17,000 TCR beta sequences associated with HLA alleles at 0.05 false discovery rate. The study assumed roughly uniform donor sequencing depth for presence/absence analyses.

CDR1 is LGHNT and CDR2 is FRNRAP in the germline V gene. The CDR3 spans 14 residues. The V end was cut by 7 bases, the J end by 3 bases, with 13 bases between. PCR employed 60 Vbeta and 13 Jbeta primers. Method: immunoSEQ multiplex PCR; TCRdb's copy keeps in-frame clones and lacks some. The table lists 30,000 to 50,000 clones, approximately 63% of them singletons. The sample comprised PBMCs. The J gene is TRBJ1-5, the V gene TRBV12-5, with D tentatively TRBD1 (6 bases). The sequence was obtained from a man aged 35 to 55 in good health and CMV-seronegative. CDR3 sequence reads: CASAGGQYNQPQHF. The CDR3 DNA sequence: TGTGCTAGTGCCGGAGGACAGTACAATCAGCCCCAGCATTTT.